The clone carrying this T cell receptor beta chain was counted at least ten times. Its target is not known. The data belong to a study of T cells in Graves' hyperthyroidism and ophthalmopathy. TCR beta CDR3 sequences were amplified from RNA transcripts. The primer set for the first-round RT-PCR of the TCR CDR3 was HTBI. TCRdb independently ran MiXCR on the multiplex PCR reads; one entry per CDR3 protein. Here the sample spans about 840,000 distinct CDR3 sequences, roughly 40% being singletons. V lost 4 bases to trimming and J lost 8 bases; unmatched junction nucleotides: 4. CDR3 length: 12 residues. Germline loops: CDR1 MNHEY, CDR2 SVGAGI. Study-level points and caveats: Expanded thyroid clonotypes (above 0.001) were mostly also found in blood.

Sequencing input: blood. The chain links TRBV6-5 to TRBJ1-2; 7 bases are a match to TRBD1. The sequence was collected from a man aged 18 to 29 with Graves' hyperthyroidism. The CDR3 DNA reads as TGTGCCAGCAGTTCGACAGGGTTCGGCTACACCTTC. Encoded protein: CASSSTGFGYTF.